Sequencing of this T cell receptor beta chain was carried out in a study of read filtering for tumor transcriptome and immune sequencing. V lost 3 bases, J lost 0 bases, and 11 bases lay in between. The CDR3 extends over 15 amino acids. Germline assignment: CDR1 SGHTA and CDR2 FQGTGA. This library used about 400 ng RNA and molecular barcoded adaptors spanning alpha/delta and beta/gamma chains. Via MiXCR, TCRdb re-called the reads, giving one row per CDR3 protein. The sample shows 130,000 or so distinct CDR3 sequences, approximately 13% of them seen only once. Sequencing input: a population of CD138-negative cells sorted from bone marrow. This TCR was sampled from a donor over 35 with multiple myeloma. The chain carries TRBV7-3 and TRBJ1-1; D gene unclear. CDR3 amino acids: CASSFADGLNTEAFF. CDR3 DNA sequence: TGTGCCAGCAGCTTCGCTGACGGTCTGAACACTGAAGCTTTCTTT.